This passage covers 30 T cell receptor beta chains from one sample sequenced in a study of cytomegalovirus exposure and HLA in healthy donors. Primers: 60 Vbeta forward and 13 Jbeta reverse. Data came from immunoSEQ multiplex PCR; TCRdb stores just in-frame clones and leaves some out. The sample consists of tens of thousands of clones, roughly 80% of them appearing once. Input material: PBMCs. The receptors were sampled from a male donor in good health and CMV-seronegative.

Only a few counts were recorded for this clone. The CDR3 loop reads CASSLVGGSGGADNEQFF. The CDR3 coding sequence is TGTGCCAGCAGCTTAGTAGGGGGTAGCGGGGGGGCCGACAATGAGCAGTTCTTC. The chain links TRBV7-2 to TRBJ2-1; 11 bases fit TRBD2. Germline values: CDR1 SGHTA, CDR2 FQGNSA. The V gene end was trimmed by 1 base and the J gene end by 5 bases; junction bases not matched to a gene: 10. The CDR3 totals 18 residues.

With regard to this clone: Its ends do not fully match the called genes, so a read error is possible. The V call is TRBV5-6, the J call TRBJ2-2; tentatively, D is TRBD2 (6 bases). Germline V lookup: CDR1 SGHDT, CDR2 YYEEEE. This CDR3 is built from 15 residues. CDR3 amino acids: CASSPDSRDMSGAVF. CDR3 DNA: TGTGCCAGCAGCCCTGACTCGCGGGATATGTCGGGAGCTGTTTTT.

J is TRBJ1-2 and V is TRBV11-2; D is possibly TRBD1 (5 bases). The CDR3 consists of 16 residues. Trimming took off 2 bases at V and 0 bases at J, with 13 bases between the two ends. CDR1 and CDR2 from the germline V gene are SGHAT and FQNNGV. The DNA of the CDR3 is TGTGCCAGCAGCTTATTTACGGACACCACTAACTATGGCTACACCTTC. It yields the protein CASSLFTDTTNYGYTF.

This clone was found once. The chain recombines TRBV9 with TRBJ2-2; 8 bases fit TRBD1. In germline, CDR1 is SGDLS, CDR2 YYNGEE. The length of the CDR3 is 14 residues. J gave up 5 bases and V 10 bases, and 10 bases lay outside the gene matches. The CDR3 protein is CAGDLYRGTGELFF. DNA for the CDR3: TGTGCCGGTGACTTATACAGGGGGACCGGGGAGCTGTTTTTT.

V usage is TRBV5-1 and J usage is TRBJ2-7; a possible D gene is TRBD2 (7 bases). V lost 2 bases, J lost 4 bases, and 13 bases lay in between. The germline gives CDR1 SGHRS, CDR2 YFSETQ. The CDR3 contains 14 residues. This chain's CDR3 is CASSLRGADYEQYF. In DNA form, the CDR3 reads TGCGCCAGCAGCTTACGGGGGGCAGATTACGAGCAGTACTTC.

The gene calls are TRBV30 and TRBJ2-5; D is undetermined. This CDR3 has 17 amino acids. V was trimmed by 0 bases and J by 5 bases, leaving 22 bases between them. CDR1 is GTSNPN, CDR2 SVGIG, per germline (reference sequence). The CDR3, as DNA: TGTGCCTGGAGTGTACCGAGGAAGAGACCTAGTCCCGAGACCCAGTACTTC. Translated, it gives CAWSVPRKRPSPETQYF.

V is TRBV9 and J is TRBJ2-2; D call uncertain. CDR3 length equals 12 residues. With 0 bases removed from V and 7 bases from J, the gap between germline ends came to 4 bases. Per the germline V gene, CDR1 is SGDLS and CDR2 is YYNGEE. The CDR3 here is CASSVDRGELFF. In DNA, the CDR3 is TGTGCCAGCAGCGTAGATCGCGGGGAGCTGTTTTTT.

The V and J genes are TRBV12-5 and TRBJ2-1, with D perhaps TRBD2 (6 bases). The CDR3 is made up of 14 amino acids. Germline V gene data show CDR1 as LGHNT and CDR2 as FRNRAP. Trimming left V 1 base short and J 2 bases short, with 6 bases between. In DNA, the CDR3 is TGTGCTAGTGGTTTGGGGGAGGCCTACAATGAGCAGTTCTTC. It encodes CASGLGEAYNEQFF.

This clone was counted only a few times. The CDR3 sequence is CASSLIRVSGANVLTF. The CDR3 DNA follows: TGTGCCAGCAGTTTAATTCGGGTCTCTGGGGCCAACGTCCTGACTTTC. The rearrangement uses TRBV28 and TRBJ2-6, with no clear D. This CDR3 is 16 amino acids long. V was trimmed by 2 bases and J by 0 bases, leaving 8 bases between them. Germline V lookup: CDR1 MDHEN, CDR2 SYDVKM.

This clone was counted a few times. The chain couples TRBV7-2 to TRBJ2-1, with TRBD2 matching over 8 bases. This CDR3 is 18 amino acids long. V trimming: 1 base; J trimming: 4 bases; junction bases outside the gene matches: 12. Germline V gene sequence: CDR1 SGHTA, CDR2 FQGNSA. CDR3 nucleotide sequence: TGTGCCAGCAGCTTAGTGACGGGGGCGGGAGGTAGGTACAATGAGCAGTTCTTC. Protein: CASSLVTGAGGRYNEQFF.

The chain employs TRBV6-5 and TRBJ2-2; TRBD1 matches at 7 bases. Germline loops: CDR1 MNHEY, CDR2 SVGAGI. The V gene end was trimmed by 6 bases and the J gene end by 4 bases; junction bases not matched to a gene: 8. The length of the CDR3 is 15 residues. The CDR3 sequence is CASRKGGWSTGELFF. The CDR3 region has the DNA TGTGCCAGCAGGAAAGGGGGCTGGAGCACCGGGGAGCTGTTTTTT.

The chain has TRBV2 and TRBJ1-2; D possibly corresponds to TRBD1 (6 bases). Deletions cut 6 bases from V and 3 bases from J, with 20 bases between. Germline-derived CDR1 and CDR2 are SNHLY and FYNNEI. The CDR3 is made up of 16 amino acids. CDR3 nucleotide sequence: TGTGCCAGCAGACGCAACCCAAGACAGGCGGACTATGGCTACACCTTC. It encodes CASRRNPRQADYGYTF. The full variable domain, rest sourced from reference TRBV2 and TRBJ1-2, is EPEVTQTPSHQVTQMGQEVILRCVPISNHLYFYWYRQILGQKVEFLVSFYNNEISEKSEIFDDQFSVERPDGSNFTLKIRSTKLEDSAMYFCASRRNPRQADYGYTFGSGTRLTVV.

The CDR3 region is CASSFLPDSTFKYF. The CDR3 coding sequence is TGTGCCAGCAGCTTCTTACCGGACAGCACCTTTAAGTACTTC. This chain connects TRBV5-6 to TRBJ2-7, with a possible D match to TRBD1 (6 bases). In germline, CDR1 is SGHDT, CDR2 YYEEEE. The CDR3 covers 14 residues. Trimming removed 2 bases at V and 11 bases at J, with 20 bases between.

V is TRBV10-3 and J is TRBJ1-1; possible D gene TRBD1, 6 bases. The CDR3 spans 15 residues. With 10 bases removed from V and 1 base from J, the gap between germline ends came to 19 bases. Germline V gene data show CDR1 as ENHRY and CDR2 as SYGVKD. The CDR3 DNA sequence: TGTGCCACCACCGGGGGGGGCCTACCGAACACTGAAGCTTTCTTT. Encoded protein: CATTGGGLPNTEAFF.

The rearrangement uses TRBV27 and TRBJ1-1; D is perhaps TRBD1 (5 bases). The CDR3 loop spans 15 amino acids. Germline V gene lookup returns CDR1 MNHEY and CDR2 SMNVEV (reference sequence). V dropped 10 bases and J dropped 0 bases, with 18 bases sitting between them. DNA of the CDR3: TGTGCCACCCTCCGTGGGGGGGACTTGAACACTGAAGCTTTCTTT. Translating it yields CATLRGGDLNTEAFF.

This clone was picked up one time. The chain couples TRBV27 to TRBJ1-5, with D maybe TRBD1 (6 bases). V dropped 6 bases and J dropped 7 bases, with 19 bases sitting between them. The V gene's germline CDR1 is MNHEY and CDR2 SMNVEV (reference sequence). The CDR3 is 15 amino acids. The DNA of the CDR3 is TGTGCCAGCAGCCTAGGGGGGAGGGGGAACCAGCCCCAGCATTTT. Its translation: CASSLGGRGNQPQHF.

This chain uses TRBV27 with TRBJ2-7, with 7 bases lining up with TRBD1. V was pared by 3 bases and J by 1 base, with 9 bases of the junction left unmatched. CDR3 length: 16 amino acids. Germline CDR1 reads MNHEY; CDR2 reads SMNVEV (reference sequence). This CDR3 is CASSFSVGQASYEQYF. The CDR3 bases are TGTGCCAGCAGTTTCTCTGTTGGACAGGCATCCTACGAGCAGTACTTC.

J is TRBJ2-5 and V is TRBV9, with a weak D call TRBD1 (6 bases). The CDR3 sequence is 14 residues long. The ends were cut back, 4 bases at V and 5 bases at J, with 15 bases in the middle. CDR1 and CDR2 from the germline V gene are SGDLS and YYNGEE. The CDR3 is CASSQSQGRETQYF. The CDR3 DNA reads TGTGCCAGCAGCCAATCACAGGGAAGGGAGACCCAGTACTTC.

Concerning this clone itself: This specimen includes other DNA sequences encoding the same CDR3. This rearrangement joins TRBV6-5 to TRBJ1-5, with TRBD1 matching 8 bases. The CDR3 consists of 13 residues. V lost 6 bases to trimming and J lost 6 bases; unmatched junction nucleotides: 4. CDR1 and CDR2 from the germline V gene are MNHEY and SVGAGI. CDR3 region: CASRRDRFQPQHF. In DNA form, the CDR3 reads TGTGCCAGCAGACGGGACAGGTTTCAGCCCCAGCATTTT.

This clone was seen a few times. The chain uses TRBV10-3 and TRBJ2-2, with D possibly TRBD2 on 5 matching bases. Germline V gene sequence: CDR1 ENHRY, CDR2 SYGVKD. The germline V and J ends were trimmed by 4 bases and 0 bases, with 12 bases remaining between them. The CDR3 loop spans 16 amino acids. CDR3 region: CAISGRESANTGELFF. CDR3 DNA sequence: TGTGCCATCAGTGGAAGGGAGTCGGCGAACACCGGGGAGCTGTTTTTT.

CDR3 sequence reads: CASSLLASSREQYF. The CDR3 bases are TGTGCCAGCAGCTTGCTAGCCTCCTCTAGGGAGCAGTACTTC. The chain uses TRBV7-9 and TRBJ2-7; D perhaps matches TRBD2 (5 bases). Trimming cost V 3 bases and J 7 bases, with 16 bases left between them. CDR3 size: 14 residues. The germline V gene encodes CDR1 SEHNR and CDR2 FQNEAQ (reference sequence). Together with reference TRBV7-9 and TRBJ2-7, the CDR3 gives the full variable domain: DTGVSQNPRHKITKRGQNVTFRCDPISEHNRLYWYRQTLGQGPEFLTYFQNEAQLEKSRLLSDRFSAERPKGSFSTLEIQRTEQGDSAMYLCASSLLASSREQYFGPGTRLTVT.

The DNA of the CDR3 is TGCAGCGTTGCTCCCTCGGGACTCCCCTCCTACGAGCAGTACTTC. Translating gives CSVAPSGLPSYEQYF. This rearrangement joins TRBV29-1 to TRBJ2-7; the D gene is possibly TRBD2 (6 bases). CDR3 length: 15 residues. Trimming pared 4 bases from V and 0 bases from J, leaving 16 bases between. In germline, CDR1 is SQVTM, CDR2 ANQGSEA.

J is TRBJ1-1 and V is TRBV10-3; 8 bases line up with TRBD1. CDR1 ENHRY and CDR2 SYGVKD come from the germline V gene. The trim removed 11 bases at V and 5 bases at J, leaving 7 bases unmatched. This CDR3 region has 12 residues. CDR3 amino acids: CAARGRGTEAFF. DNA of the CDR3: TGTGCCGCCAGGGGGCGCGGGACTGAAGCTTTCTTT.

V is TRBV5-1 and J is TRBJ2-5, with a possible D match to TRBD2 (5 bases). The tail of the sequence fits TRBJ2-7 better, so the J call may be wrong. CDR1 is SGHRS, CDR2 YFSETQ, per germline. The CDR3 spans 15 residues. The CDR3 region has the DNA TGCGCCAGCAGCTTGGCCGCGGGTCTCACCTACGAGCAGTACTTC. Amino acid sequence: CASSLAAGLTYEQYF.

The chain uses TRBV18 and TRBJ2-3; possibly TRBD2 for D (5 bases). Germline values: CDR1 KGHSH, CDR2 LQKENI. The CDR3 contains 15 residues. Deletions cut 3 bases from V and 2 bases from J, with 12 bases between. DNA for the CDR3: TGTGCCAGCTCACCGAGCGGATTCTACACAGATACGCAGTATTTT. Amino acid sequence: CASSPSGFYTDTQYF.

The gene calls are TRBV30 and TRBJ1-5, with D maybe TRBD1 (5 bases). The CDR3 is 15 amino acids. CDR1 is GTSNPN, CDR2 SVGIG, per germline (reference sequence). V was shortened by 1 base and J by 7 bases, with 17 bases between the two germline ends. CDR3 sequence: CAWSEGQGQRQPQHF. CDR3 bases: TGTGCCTGGAGTGAAGGGCAGGGTCAAAGACAGCCCCAGCATTTT.

This chain links TRBV5-1 with TRBJ2-7; perhaps TRBD1 as D (5 bases). The ends were cut back, 0 bases at V and 2 bases at J, with 6 bases in the middle. CDR3 length: 13 amino acids. Germline V lookup: CDR1 SGHRS, CDR2 YFSETQ. The CDR3 is CASSLETAYEQYF. Here the CDR3 DNA reads TGCGCCAGCAGCTTGGAGACAGCCTACGAGCAGTACTTC.

This chain links TRBV4-3 with TRBJ2-7; TRBD2 matches 11 bases. The V gene end was trimmed by 1 base and the J gene end by 0 bases; junction bases not matched to a gene: 8. Germline CDR1 LGHNA, CDR2 YSLEER. The CDR3 length is 18 residues. The CDR3 is CASSQGSLAGGGSYEQYF. CDR3 DNA sequence: TGCGCCAGCAGCCAAGGTAGCCTAGCGGGAGGTGGCTCCTACGAGCAGTACTTC.

The CDR3 sequence is CASSGSTKRSTDTQYF. The CDR3 nucleotides are TGTGCCAGCAGCGGATCGACTAAGCGGAGCACAGATACGCAGTATTTT. The chain recombines TRBV2 with TRBJ2-3; maybe TRBD2 (5 bases). CDR1 is SNHLY, CDR2 FYNNEI, per germline. The length of the CDR3 is 16 residues. The germline V and J ends were trimmed by 6 bases and 0 bases, with 16 bases remaining between them.

The genes are TRBV7-2 and TRBJ2-3, with 9 bases that match TRBD1. The trim removed 8 bases at V and 2 bases at J, leaving 8 bases unmatched. Germline loops: CDR1 SGHTA, CDR2 FQGNSA. This CDR3 is 15 amino acids long. CDR3 sequence reads: CASAHRDRVTDTQYF. DNA of the CDR3: TGTGCCAGCGCCCACCGGGACAGGGTCACAGATACGCAGTATTTT.